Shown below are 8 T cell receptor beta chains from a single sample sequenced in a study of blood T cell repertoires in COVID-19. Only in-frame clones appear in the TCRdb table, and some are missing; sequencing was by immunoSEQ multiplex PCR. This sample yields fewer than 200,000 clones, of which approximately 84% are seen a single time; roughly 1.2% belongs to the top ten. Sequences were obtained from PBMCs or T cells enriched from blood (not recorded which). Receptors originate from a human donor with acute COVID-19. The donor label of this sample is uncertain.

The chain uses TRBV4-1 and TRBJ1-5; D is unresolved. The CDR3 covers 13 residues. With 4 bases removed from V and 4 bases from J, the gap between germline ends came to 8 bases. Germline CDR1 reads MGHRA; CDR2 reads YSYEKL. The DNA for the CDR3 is TGCGCCAGCAGCCCCGGGTGGAATCAGCCCCAGCATTTT. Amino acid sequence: CASSPGWNQPQHF.

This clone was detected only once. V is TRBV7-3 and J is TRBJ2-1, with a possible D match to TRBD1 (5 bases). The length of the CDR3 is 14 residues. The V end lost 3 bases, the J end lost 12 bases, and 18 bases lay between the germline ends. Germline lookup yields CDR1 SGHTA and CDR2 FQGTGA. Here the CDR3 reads CASSFTTGPKGQFF. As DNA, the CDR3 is TGTGCCAGCAGCTTCACAACAGGCCCCAAAGGGCAGTTCTTC.

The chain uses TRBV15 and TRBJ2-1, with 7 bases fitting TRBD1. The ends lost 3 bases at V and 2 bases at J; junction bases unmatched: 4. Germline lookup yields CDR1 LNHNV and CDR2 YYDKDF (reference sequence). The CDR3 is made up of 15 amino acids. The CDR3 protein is CATSSHRGTYNEQFF. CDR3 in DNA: TGTGCCACCAGCAGTCACAGGGGAACCTACAATGAGCAGTTCTTC.

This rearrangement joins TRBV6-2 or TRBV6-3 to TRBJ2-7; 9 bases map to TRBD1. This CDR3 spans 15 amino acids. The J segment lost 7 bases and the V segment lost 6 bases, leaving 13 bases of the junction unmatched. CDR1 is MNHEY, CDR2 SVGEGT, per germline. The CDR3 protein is CASSPTGTGPGEQYF. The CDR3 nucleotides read TGTGCCAGCAGCCCCACCGGGACAGGGCCCGGAGAGCAGTACTTC.

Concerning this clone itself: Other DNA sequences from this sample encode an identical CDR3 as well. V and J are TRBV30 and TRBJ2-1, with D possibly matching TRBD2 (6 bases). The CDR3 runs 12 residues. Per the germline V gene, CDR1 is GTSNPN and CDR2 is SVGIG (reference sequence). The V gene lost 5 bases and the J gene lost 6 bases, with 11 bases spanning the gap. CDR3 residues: CAWRLGGNEQFF. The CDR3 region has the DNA TGTGCCTGGCGGTTGGGGGGCAATGAGCAGTTCTTC. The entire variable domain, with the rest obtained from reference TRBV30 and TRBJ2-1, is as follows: SQTIHQWPATLVQPVGSPLSLECTVEGTSNPNLYWYRQAAGRGLQLLFYSVGIGQISSEVPQNLSASRPQDRQFILSSKKLLLSDSGFYLCAWRLGGNEQFFGPGTRLTVL.

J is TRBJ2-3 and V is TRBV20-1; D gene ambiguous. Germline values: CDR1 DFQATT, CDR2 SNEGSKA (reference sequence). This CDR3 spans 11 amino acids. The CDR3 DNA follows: TGCAGCGCCCGGGGCACAGATACGCAGTATTTT. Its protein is CSARGTDTQYF.

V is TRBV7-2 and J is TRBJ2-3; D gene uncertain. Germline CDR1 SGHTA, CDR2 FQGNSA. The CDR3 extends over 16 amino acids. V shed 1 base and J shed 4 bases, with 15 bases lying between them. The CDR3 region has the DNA TGTGCCAGCAGCTTAGACCCCTCTCCGGTCGCAGATACGCAGTATTTT. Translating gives CASSLDPSPVADTQYF.

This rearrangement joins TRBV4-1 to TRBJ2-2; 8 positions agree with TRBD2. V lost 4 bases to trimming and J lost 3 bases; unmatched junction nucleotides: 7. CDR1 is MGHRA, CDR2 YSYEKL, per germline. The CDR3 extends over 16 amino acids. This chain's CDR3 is CASSPQGAGDTGELFF. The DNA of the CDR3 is TGCGCCAGCAGCCCCCAGGGAGCGGGGGACACCGGGGAGCTGTTTTTT.